These 14 T cell receptor beta chains were all obtained from the same sample, sequenced in a study of CD8+CD57+ T cells in acquired aplastic anemia. Investigators profiled TCR beta VDJ and CDR3 from genomic DNA template. TCRdb re-derived calls from the reads in MiXCR, one entry per CDR3 protein. The repertoire holds approximately 81,000 distinct CDR3 sequences, with approximately 46% as singletons. Sequencing used sorted CD4+, CD8+, or CD8+CD57+ T cells (not recorded which) from PBMCs. The receptors come from a human donor in good health, serving as a control.

In the case of this clonotype: At one boundary the junction diverges from the germline segment, which might be a read error. This chain joins TRBV3-1 and TRBJ1-2; the match to TRBD1 covers 9 bases. The CDR3 runs 14 residues. The V gene's germline CDR1 is LGHDT and CDR2 YNNKEL (reference sequence). The CDR3 DNA reads as TGTGCCAGCAGCCAAGCCGGGACAGGGCATGGCTGCACCTTC. Translating it yields CASSQAGTGHGCTF.

Points on this clonotype: A much more abundant neighbour one base away suggests this may be a read error. Likely a read error: the CDR3 ends without its conserved phenylalanine or tryptophan. The chain employs TRBV5-1 and TRBJ2-5; the match to TRBD1 covers 7 bases. V lost 4 bases to trimming and J lost 5 bases; unmatched junction nucleotides: 11. The CDR3 sequence is 15 residues long. Germline CDR1 SGHRS, CDR2 YFSETQ. The CDR3 nucleotides read TGCGCCAGCAGCGAGACAGGGAATATTGGGGAGACCCAGTACTCC. This sequence encodes CASSETGNIGETQYS.

This chain connects TRBV2 to TRBJ1-2, with D possibly matching TRBD1 (5 bases). V was pared by 8 bases and J by 0 bases, with 7 bases between. CDR1 SNHLY and CDR2 FYNNEI come from the germline V gene. The CDR3 is 12 amino acids. The CDR3 reads CASVGPNYGYTF. The CDR3 DNA follows: TGTGCCAGCGTGGGACCTAACTATGGCTACACCTTC. The full variable domain, its missing parts supplied by reference TRBV2 and TRBJ1-2, is EPEVTQTPSHQVTQMGQEVILRCVPISNHLYFYWYRQILGQKVEFLVSFYNNEISEKSEIFDDQFSVERPDGSNFTLKIRSTKLEDSAMYFCASVGPNYGYTFGSGTRLTVV.

A few counts support this clonotype. V is TRBV3-1 and J is TRBJ1-1, with no clear D. The V end lost 2 bases, the J end lost 0 bases, and 16 bases lay between the germline ends. The CDR3 runs 17 residues. Germline values: CDR1 LGHDT, CDR2 YNNKEL (reference sequence). CDR3 sequence: CASSQRTVTRVNTEAFF. In DNA form, the CDR3 reads TGTGCCAGCAGCCAACGGACTGTAACAAGAGTGAACACTGAAGCTTTCTTT.

This clonotype was recorded many times. The chain joins TRBV13 to TRBJ1-1, with D maybe TRBD1 (6 bases). Germline V lookup: CDR1 PRHDT, CDR2 FYEKMQ (reference sequence). This CDR3 contains 13 residues. The V gene lost 6 bases and the J gene lost 5 bases, with 13 bases spanning the gap. CDR3 nucleotide sequence: TGTGCCAGCAGTCTTAACCAGGGGACTGAAGCTTTCTTT. Translated: CASSLNQGTEAFF.

V usage is TRBV13 and J usage is TRBJ1-4; D not certain. The CDR3 length is 15 residues. Trimming stripped 0 bases from V and 5 bases from J, with 10 bases between. CDR1 is PRHDT and CDR2 is FYEKMQ in the germline V gene (reference sequence). Here the CDR3 reads CASSLGADRNEKLFF. CDR3 sequence (DNA): TGTGCCAGCAGCTTAGGGGCAGATAGAAATGAAAAACTGTTTTTT.

This chain connects TRBV6-1 to TRBJ1-2; D is unclear. V lost 8 bases, J lost 3 bases, and 13 bases lay in between. From germline, CDR1 is MNHNS and CDR2 SASEGT. The CDR3 is made up of 13 amino acids. CDR3 sequence reads: CASSLVRDYGYTF. The CDR3 DNA follows: TGTGCCAGCTCACTTGTAAGGGACTATGGCTACACCTTC.

This clonotype was found a few times. V gene TRBV6-1 combines with J gene TRBJ1-4; D not certain. Trimming left V 8 bases short and J 6 bases short, with 7 bases between. The CDR3 is 11 residues long. Germline V lookup: CDR1 MNHNS, CDR2 SASEGT. CDR3 DNA: TGTGCCAGCGGGGATTATGAAAAACTGTTTTTT. Amino acids: CASGDYEKLFF.

The chain carries TRBV6-2 or TRBV6-3 and TRBJ1-2; D gene ambiguous. CDR1 MNHEY and CDR2 SVGEGT come from the germline V gene. This CDR3 has 13 amino acids. V was shortened by 2 bases and J by 6 bases, with 10 bases between the two germline ends. The CDR3: CASSYQFLNGYTF. CDR3 DNA: TGTGCCAGCAGTTACCAGTTCCTAAATGGCTACACCTTC.

The rearrangement joins TRBV7-2 to TRBJ1-5; D is possibly TRBD1 (5 bases). Germline loops: CDR1 SGHTA, CDR2 FQGNSA. Trimming took off 5 bases at V and 7 bases at J, with 12 bases between the two ends. The CDR3 extends over 13 amino acids. CDR3 residues: CASSQTRDQPQHF. Here the CDR3 DNA reads TGTGCCAGCAGCCAGACGAGGGACCAGCCCCAGCATTTT.

This clonotype appeared many times. This sequence joins TRBV9 and TRBJ2-7; 9 bases agree with TRBD1. The junction had 11 bases not matched to a gene; V was cut back by 4 bases and J by 3 bases. There are 16 residues in the CDR3. CDR1 SGDLS and CDR2 YYNGEE come from the germline V gene. CDR3 sequence (DNA): TGTGCCAGCAGCTCCTCCTCCGGGACAGGGAGCTACGAGCAGTACTTC. It is translated as CASSSSSGTGSYEQYF.

Ten or more counts support this clonotype. V usage is TRBV7-7 and J usage is TRBJ1-5; D ambiguous. Germline V CDR1 and CDR2: SSHAT, FNYEAQ (reference sequence). Trimming pared 1 base from V and 0 bases from J, leaving 7 bases between. This CDR3 has 15 residues. The CDR3 spells CASSLDDYSNQPQHF. In DNA, the CDR3 is TGTGCCAGCAGCTTAGACGATTATAGCAATCAGCCCCAGCATTTT.

The CDR3, as DNA: TGTGCCAGCAGTGAAGCGAGGGGGGAGGTAGACACCGGGGAGCTGTTTTTT. As protein: CASSEARGEVDTGELFF. The chain carries TRBV25-1 and TRBJ2-2, with D perhaps being TRBD1 or TRBD2 (6 bases each). The germline CDR1 and CDR2 sequences are MGHDK and SYGVNS. The V and J ends lost 2 bases and 3 bases respectively, with 16 bases between them. CDR3 length: 17 amino acids.

This clonotype has more than one count but fewer than ten. The rearrangement uses TRBV10-2 and TRBJ1-1, with D tentatively TRBD1 (6 bases). The V gene lost 0 bases and the J gene lost 0 bases, with 8 bases spanning the gap. This CDR3 is built from 15 residues. Germline V lookup: CDR1 WSHSY, CDR2 SAAADI. This chain's CDR3 is CASSESAGVNTEAFF. In DNA, the CDR3 is TGCGCCAGCAGTGAGTCGGCAGGGGTGAACACTGAAGCTTTCTTT.